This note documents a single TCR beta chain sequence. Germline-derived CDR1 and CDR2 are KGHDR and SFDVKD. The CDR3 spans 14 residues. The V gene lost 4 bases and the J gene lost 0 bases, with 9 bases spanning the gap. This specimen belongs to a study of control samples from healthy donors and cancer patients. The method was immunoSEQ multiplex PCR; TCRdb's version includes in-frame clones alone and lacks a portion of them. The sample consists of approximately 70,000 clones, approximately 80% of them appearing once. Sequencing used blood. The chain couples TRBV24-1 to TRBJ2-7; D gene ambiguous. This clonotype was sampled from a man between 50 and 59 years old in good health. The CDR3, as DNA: TGTGCCACCAGTGACCAAGGACCCTCCTACGAGCAGTACTTC. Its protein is CATSDQGPSYEQYF.